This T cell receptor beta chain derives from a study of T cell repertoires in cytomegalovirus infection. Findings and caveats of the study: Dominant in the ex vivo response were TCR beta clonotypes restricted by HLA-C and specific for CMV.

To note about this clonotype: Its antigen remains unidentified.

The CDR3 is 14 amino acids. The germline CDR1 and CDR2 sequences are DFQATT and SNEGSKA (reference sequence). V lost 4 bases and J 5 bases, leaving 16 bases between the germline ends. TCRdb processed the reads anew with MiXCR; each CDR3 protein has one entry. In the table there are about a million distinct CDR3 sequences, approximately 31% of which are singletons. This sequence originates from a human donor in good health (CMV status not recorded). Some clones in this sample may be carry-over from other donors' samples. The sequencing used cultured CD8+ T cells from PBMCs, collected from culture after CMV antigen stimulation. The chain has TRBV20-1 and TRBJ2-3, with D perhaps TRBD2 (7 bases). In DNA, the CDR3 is TGCAGTGCTATAGGGGGGGGGGCCCAAGATACGCAGTATTTT. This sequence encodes CSAIGGGAQDTQYF.